This T cell receptor (beta chain) was found in a study of T cells in Graves' hyperthyroidism and ophthalmopathy. Findings and caveats of the study: Prediction of ophthalmopathy progression came a median around 6 months pre-onset. A model built on 13 V-J features separated ophthalmopathy from stable hyperthyroidism.

This clonotype was detected many times. The antigen is undetermined. Diagnosis relied on clinical symptoms, serum thyroxine and TRAb, thyroid ultrasound and orbital computed tomography. CDR3 length: 14 residues. Trimming took off 6 bases at V and 3 bases at J, with 14 bases between the two ends. Amplification of TCR beta CDR3 regions was performed using RNA transcripts as template. HTBI primers drove first-round RT-PCR of the TCR CDR3. A single record per CDR3 protein comes from TCRdb applying MiXCR to the multiplex PCR reads. Altogether 400,000 to 500,000 distinct CDR3 sequences are present, over 13% being singletons, with the ten largest covering around a sixth.

This TCR was recovered from a young woman with Graves' hyperthyroidism. The specimen was blood. The chain employs TRBV12-3 or TRBV12-4 and TRBJ1-2; no clear D. In nucleotides, the CDR3 is TGTGCCAGCAGCCGGACGGCAGCCGACTATGGCTACACCTTC. Its translation: CASSRTAADYGYTF.